This record concerns one T cell receptor beta chain sequence. Its target is not known. As to time point: sample taken at primary tumor resection. From tumor, nontumor lung or frozen PBMC, whole RNA was taken unsorted for sequencing. The 65 or so donors had untreated early-stage non-small cell lung cancer. The data are from a study of spatial heterogeneity in lung cancer. Overall study results and limits: TCRs found ubiquitously expanded in tumor appeared in blood more at resection than at follow-up.

TCRdb reanalysed the 5' RACE reads using MiXCR and keeps one entry per CDR3 protein. The repertoire holds tens of thousands of distinct CDR3 sequences, with about 14% as singletons. Source: PBMCs, taken at surgery. The receptor was derived from a male donor with early-stage non-small cell lung cancer.

CDR3 residues: CASSMGPSQPQHF. In nucleotides, the CDR3 is TGTGCCAGTAGTATGGGGCCGAGTCAGCCCCAGCATTTT. This chain joins TRBV19 and TRBJ1-5; maybe TRBD1 (5 bases). Per germline, CDR1 LNHDA and CDR2 SQIVND (reference sequence). The CDR3 runs 13 residues. V was trimmed by 3 bases and J by 6 bases, leaving 9 bases between them.